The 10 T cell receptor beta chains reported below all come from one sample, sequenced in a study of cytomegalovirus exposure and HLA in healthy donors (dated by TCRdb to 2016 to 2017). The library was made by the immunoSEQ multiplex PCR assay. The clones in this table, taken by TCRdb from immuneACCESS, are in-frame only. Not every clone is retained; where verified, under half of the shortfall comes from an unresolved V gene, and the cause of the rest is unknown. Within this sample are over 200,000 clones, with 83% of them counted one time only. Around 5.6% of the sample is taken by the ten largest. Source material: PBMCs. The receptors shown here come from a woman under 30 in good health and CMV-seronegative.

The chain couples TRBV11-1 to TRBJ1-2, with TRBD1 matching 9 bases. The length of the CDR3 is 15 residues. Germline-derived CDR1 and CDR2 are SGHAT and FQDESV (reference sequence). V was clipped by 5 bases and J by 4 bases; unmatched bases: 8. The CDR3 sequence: CASSLPGQGGYGYTF. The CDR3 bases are TGTGCCAGCAGCCTACCGGGACAGGGAGGCTATGGCTACACCTTC.

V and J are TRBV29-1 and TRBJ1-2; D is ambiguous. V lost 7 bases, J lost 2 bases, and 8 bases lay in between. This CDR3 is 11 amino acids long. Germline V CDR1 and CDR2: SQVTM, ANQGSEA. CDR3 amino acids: CSGDTNYGYTF. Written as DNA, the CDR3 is TGCAGCGGGGATACCAACTATGGCTACACCTTC.

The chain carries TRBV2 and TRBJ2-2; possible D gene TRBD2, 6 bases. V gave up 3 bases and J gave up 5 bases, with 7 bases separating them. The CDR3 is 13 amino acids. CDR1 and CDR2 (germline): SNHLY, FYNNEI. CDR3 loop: CASSDAGTGELFF. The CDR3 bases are TGTGCCAGCAGTGACGCGGGAACCGGGGAGCTGTTTTTT.

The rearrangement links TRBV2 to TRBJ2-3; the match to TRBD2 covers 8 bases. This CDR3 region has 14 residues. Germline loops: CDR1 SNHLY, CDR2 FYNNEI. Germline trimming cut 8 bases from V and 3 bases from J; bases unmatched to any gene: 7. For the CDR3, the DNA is TGTGCCAGCCACGGGACTAGGGCTACAGATACGCAGTATTTT. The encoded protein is CASHGTRATDTQYF.

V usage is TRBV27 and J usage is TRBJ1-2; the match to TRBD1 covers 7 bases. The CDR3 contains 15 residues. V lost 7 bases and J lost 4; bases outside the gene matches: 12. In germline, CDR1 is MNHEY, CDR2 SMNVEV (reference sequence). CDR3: CASTLFPGQFYGYTF. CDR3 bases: TGTGCCAGCACTCTATTCCCGGGACAGTTCTATGGCTACACCTTC.

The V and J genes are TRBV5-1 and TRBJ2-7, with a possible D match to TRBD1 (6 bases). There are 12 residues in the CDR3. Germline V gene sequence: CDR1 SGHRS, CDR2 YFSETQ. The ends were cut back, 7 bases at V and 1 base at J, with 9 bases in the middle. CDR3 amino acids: CASGGVSYEQYF. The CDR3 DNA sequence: TGCGCCAGCGGGGGCGTTTCCTACGAGCAGTACTTC.

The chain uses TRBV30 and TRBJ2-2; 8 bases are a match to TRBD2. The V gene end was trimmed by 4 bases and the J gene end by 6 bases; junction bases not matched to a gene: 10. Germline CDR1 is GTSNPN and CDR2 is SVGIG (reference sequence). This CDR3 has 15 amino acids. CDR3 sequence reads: CAWTPGLVQSGELFF. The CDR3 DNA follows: TGTGCCTGGACTCCGGGACTAGTTCAATCCGGGGAGCTGTTTTTT.

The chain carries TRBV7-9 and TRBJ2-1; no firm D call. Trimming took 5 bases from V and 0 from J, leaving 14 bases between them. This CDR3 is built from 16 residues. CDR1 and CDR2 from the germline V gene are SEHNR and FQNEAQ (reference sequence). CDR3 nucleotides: TGTGCCAGCAGCCCGCGCGGCCGGAGCTCCTACAATGAGCAGTTCTTC. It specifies CASSPRGRSSYNEQFF.

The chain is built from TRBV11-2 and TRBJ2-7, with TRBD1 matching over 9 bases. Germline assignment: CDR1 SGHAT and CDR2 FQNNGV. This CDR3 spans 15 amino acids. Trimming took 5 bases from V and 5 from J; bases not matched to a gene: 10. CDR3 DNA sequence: TGTGCCAGCAGCCGCTTACAGGGGGCTGAGAACGAGCAGTACTTC. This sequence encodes CASSRLQGAENEQYF. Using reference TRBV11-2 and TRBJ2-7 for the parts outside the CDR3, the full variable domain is EAGVAQSPRYKIIEKRQSVAFWCNPISGHATLYWYQQILGQGPKLLIQFQNNGVVDDSQLPKDRFSAERLKGVDSTLKIQPAKLEDSAVYLCASSRLQGAENEQYFGPGTRLTVT.

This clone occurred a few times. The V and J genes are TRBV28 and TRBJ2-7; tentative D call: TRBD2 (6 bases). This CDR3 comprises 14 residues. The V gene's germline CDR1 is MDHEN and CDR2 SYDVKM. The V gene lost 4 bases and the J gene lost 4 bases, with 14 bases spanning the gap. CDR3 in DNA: TGTGCCAGCAGTTACCAAGGGAGGTCGTACGAGCAGTACTTC. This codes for CASSYQGRSYEQYF.